The source of this T cell receptor (delta chain) is a study of gamma-delta T cells after stem cell transplantation (dated by TCRdb to about 2016). As regards this clone: Its antigen is not yet known. The junction differs from germline at one of its ends, possibly a read error. Other DNA sequences in the sample encode the same CDR3.

As encoded in the germline V gene, CDR1 is GEAIGNYY while CDR2 is EKD. The CDR3 contains 24 residues, cysteine and phenylalanine counted. The sequence is cut down to CDR3 DNA, 72 bases in frame from base 1. Library generation was performed with RT-PCR. Sequencing was performed on an Illumina MiSeq. Via CATT, TCRdb reprocessed the public reads, and rows with identical DNA were then joined. Recorded for this sample are 1,500 to 2,000 delta-chain clones; under 7% of them occurred a single time. The ten largest clones represent about three fifths of the sample. This sequence originates from a human donor. It is not recorded whose cells these are; they may come from a transplant donor. The chain joins TRDV2 to TRDJ1; 13 middle bases align to TRDD3. Sequencing was carried out using gamma-delta T cells. The nucleotide sequence is given as TGTGCCTGTGACACCCCTGATCCACTACTGGGGGATACGCGAAGGAGAAACTGGTCCGATAAGCTCATCTTT. Its amino acids are CACDTPDPLLGDTRRRNWSDKLIF.